These 8 T cell receptor beta chains originate from one sample sequenced in a study of T-cell reconstitution after alpha-beta-depleted transplantation in children. Using unique molecular identifiers, the investigators prepared the TCRbeta library. In TCRdb, the PCR reads were re-called with MiXCR into one record per CDR3 protein. The profile shows more than 90,000 distinct CDR3 sequences, over 9% of them singletons. The starting material was PBMCs, obtained before TCRalphabeta/CD19-depleted stem cell transplant. These receptors all stem from a boy between 2 and 15 years old with acute lymphoblastic leukemia, due to receive a stem cell transplant.

The chain recombines TRBV5-1 with TRBJ2-1, with a tentative D call TRBD1 (5 bases). This CDR3 has 14 amino acids. Deletions cut 2 bases from V and 7 bases from J, with 13 bases between. In germline, CDR1 is SGHRS, CDR2 YFSETQ. The CDR3 bases are TGCGCCAGCAGCTTTCAGTGGGGCTCGAATGAGCAGTTCTTC. It specifies CASSFQWGSNEQFF. The full variable domain, completed using reference TRBV5-1 and TRBJ2-1, is KAGVTQTPRYLIKTRGQQVTLSCSPISGHRSVSWYQQTPGQGLQFLFEYFSETQRNKGNFPGRFSGRQFSNSRSEMNVSTLELGDSALYLCASSFQWGSNEQFFGPGTRLTVL.

The chain is built from TRBV11-1 and TRBJ1-1; 8 bases align to TRBD1. The CDR3 consists of 19 residues. Per germline, CDR1 SGHAT and CDR2 FQDESV (reference sequence). With 2 bases clipped from V and 0 bases from J, the junction kept 14 bases outside the gene matches. The CDR3 loop is CASSLRNRDRPLMNTEAFF. The CDR3 DNA is TGTGCCAGCAGCTTACGCAACCGGGACAGGCCTCTAATGAACACTGAAGCTTTCTTT.

This clonotype was observed at least ten times. V is TRBV18 and J is TRBJ2-3, with D possibly TRBD2 on 6 matching bases. The CDR3 loop spans 15 amino acids. Germline CDR1 KGHSH, CDR2 LQKENI. V was shortened by 4 bases and J by 1 base, with 12 bases between the two germline ends. The CDR3 sequence is CASSQSGSRTDTQYF. The CDR3 DNA reads TGTGCCAGCTCACAAAGCGGGTCTCGCACAGATACGCAGTATTTT.

This clonotype was detected only a few times. The V call is TRBV20-1, the J call TRBJ2-1; 9 bases agree with TRBD2. The V segment lost 3 bases and the J segment 3 bases; nucleotides outside the gene matches: 6. CDR3 length: 15 residues. Germline CDR1 and CDR2: DFQATT and SNEGSKA (reference sequence). The CDR3 is CSASGTSTLYNEQFF. The CDR3 DNA follows: TGCAGTGCTAGCGGGACTAGCACTCTCTACAATGAGCAGTTCTTC.

This clonotype was observed many times. This chain joins TRBV7-6 and TRBJ2-6; no reliable D call. CDR3 length: 19 residues. CDR1 and CDR2 from the germline V gene are SGHVS and FNYEAQ. Trimming pared 1 base from V and 4 bases from J, leaving 20 bases between. CDR3 in DNA: TGTGCCAGCAGCTTAGGTTTGACCCATGGGCTTGGAGGGGCCAACGTCCTGACTTTC. Translating it yields CASSLGLTHGLGGANVLTF.

The V and J genes are TRBV12-3 or TRBV12-4 and TRBJ1-1; 11 bases match TRBD1. V shed 7 bases, J shed 4 bases, and the junction held 8 bases outside the gene matches. This CDR3 region has 15 residues. The DNA of the CDR3 is TGTGCCAGCACCGTGCTCGGGACAGGGGGCACTGAAGCTTTCTTT. This encodes CASTVLGTGGTEAFF.

This clonotype showed up many times. The chain has TRBV5-1 and TRBJ2-7, with 8 bases matching TRBD1. The V and J ends lost 4 bases and 6 bases, in that order; junction bases with no gene match: 9. Germline V CDR1 and CDR2: SGHRS, YFSETQ. The CDR3 totals 14 residues. DNA of the CDR3: TGCGCCAGCAGCCAGGGACAGGCTGGGGGCGAGCAGTACTTC. As protein: CASSQGQAGGEQYF. Full variable domain (remainder filled in from reference TRBV5-1 and TRBJ2-7): KAGVTQTPRYLIKTRGQQVTLSCSPISGHRSVSWYQQTPGQGLQFLFEYFSETQRNKGNFPGRFSGRQFSNSRSEMNVSTLELGDSALYLCASSQGQAGGEQYFGPGTRLTVT.

In this sample, this clonotype turned up a few times. The V call is TRBV18, the J call TRBJ2-1; D not resolved. Germline CDR1 is KGHSH and CDR2 is LQKENI. The CDR3 is 13 amino acids. V shed 6 bases and J shed 9 bases, with 15 bases lying between them. The CDR3 region is CASSYQGGGEQFF. CDR3 bases: TGTGCCAGCTCCTACCAAGGTGGTGGTGAGCAGTTCTTC.